This TCR beta chain was recorded in a study of early stage breast cancer tumors. Study-wide findings and caveats: Commonly generated sequences made up most enriched TCRB sequences shared between patients.

About this clone: The antigen remains unidentified.

V was pared by 4 bases and J by 8 bases, with 3 bases of the junction left unmatched. Germline-derived CDR1 and CDR2 are MNHNY and SVGAGI (reference sequence). This CDR3 has 14 amino acids. The assay was immunoSEQ multiplex PCR, and TCRdb's table has in-frame clones only and misses some. The sample holds approximately 54,000 clones, around 80% seen once. The J gene is TRBJ1-4, the V gene TRBV6-6; 11 bases line up with TRBD1. The TCR sequence derives from a person aged 40-50 years with breast cancer. Sequenced material: blood. The CDR3 spells CASSWDRGEEKLFF. CDR3 coding DNA: TGTGCCAGCAGTTGGGACAGGGGGGAAGAAAAACTGTTTTTT.